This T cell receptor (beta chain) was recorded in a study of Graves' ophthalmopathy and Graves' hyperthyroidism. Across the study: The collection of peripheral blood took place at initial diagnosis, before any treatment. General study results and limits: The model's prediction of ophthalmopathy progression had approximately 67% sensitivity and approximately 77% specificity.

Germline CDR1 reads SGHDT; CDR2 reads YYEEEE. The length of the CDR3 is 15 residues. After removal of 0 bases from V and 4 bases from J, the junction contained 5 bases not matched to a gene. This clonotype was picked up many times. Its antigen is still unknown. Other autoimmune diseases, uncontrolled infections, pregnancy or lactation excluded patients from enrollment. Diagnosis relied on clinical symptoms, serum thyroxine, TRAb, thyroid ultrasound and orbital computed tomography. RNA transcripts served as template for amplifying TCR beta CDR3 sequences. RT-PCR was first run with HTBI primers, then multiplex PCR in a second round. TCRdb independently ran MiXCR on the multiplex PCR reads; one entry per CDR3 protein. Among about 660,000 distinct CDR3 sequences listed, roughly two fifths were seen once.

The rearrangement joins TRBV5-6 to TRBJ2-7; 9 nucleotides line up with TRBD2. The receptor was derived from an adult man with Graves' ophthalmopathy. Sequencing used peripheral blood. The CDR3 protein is CASSLATSGPYEQYF. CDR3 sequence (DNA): TGTGCCAGCAGCTTGGCGACTAGCGGACCTTACGAGCAGTACTTC.